The text below deals with one T cell receptor beta chain. V was pared by 0 bases and J by 9 bases, with 6 bases of the junction left unmatched. The CDR3 sequence is 15 residues long. In germline, CDR1 is SGHRS, CDR2 YFSETQ. The sample comes from a study of blood T cell repertoires in COVID-19. About the study: The analysed material was cDNA or gDNA that came from T cells, B-cell-depleted T cells, or PBMCs.

In the original processing: Amplification of reference gene primers provided the estimated nucleated cell counts. The table came from immunoSEQ multiplex PCR; TCRdb's copy has only in-frame clones and leaves some out. The DNA was the basis for D and trimming; V, J and clone size are from that table. This sample yields 200,000 to 250,000 clones, of which more than 65% are seen a single time; roughly 10% belongs to the top ten. The sequenced sample was peripheral blood. The sequence was obtained from a man in his fifties with active or convalescent COVID-19. The chain combines TRBV5-1 with TRBJ2-1; 10 bases line up with TRBD2. The DNA of the CDR3 is TGCGCCAGCAGCTTGGCCCTAGCGGGAGAAGGTGAGCAGTTCTTC. Its protein is CASSLALAGEGEQFF. The full variable domain, completed using reference TRBV5-1 and TRBJ2-1, is KAGVTQTPRYLIKTRGQQVTLSCSPISGHRSVSWYQQTPGQGLQFLFEYFSETQRNKGNFPGRFSGRQFSNSRSEMNVSTLELGDSALYLCASSLALAGEGEQFFGPGTRLTVL.